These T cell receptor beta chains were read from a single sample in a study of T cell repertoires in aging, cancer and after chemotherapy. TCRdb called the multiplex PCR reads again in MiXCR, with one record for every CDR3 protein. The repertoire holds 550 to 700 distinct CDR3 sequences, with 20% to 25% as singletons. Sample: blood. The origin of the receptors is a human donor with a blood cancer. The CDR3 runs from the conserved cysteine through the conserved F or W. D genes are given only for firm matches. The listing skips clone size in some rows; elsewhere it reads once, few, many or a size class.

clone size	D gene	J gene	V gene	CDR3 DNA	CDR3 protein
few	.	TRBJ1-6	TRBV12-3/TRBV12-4	TGTGCCAGCAGCCCGCGGCCCGACGTCTCCTATAATTCACCCCTCCACTTT	CASSPRPDVSYNSPLHF
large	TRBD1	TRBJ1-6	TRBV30	TGTGCCTGGAGTGTTGCACGGGGACAGGGGACGGCTTCACCCCTCCACTTT	CAWSVARGQGTASPLHF
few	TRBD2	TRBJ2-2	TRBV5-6	TGTGCCAGCACCCTTAGGGAGGGCACCGGGGAGCTGTTTTTT	CASTLREGTGELFF
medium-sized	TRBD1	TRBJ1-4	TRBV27	TGTGCCAGCAGTTTATTTTCAGGGGGGGGCGGAAAACTGTTTTTT	CASSLFSGGGGKLFF
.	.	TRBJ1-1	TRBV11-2	TGTGCCAGCAGCTTAGGGGGAGGAGGGACTGAAGCTTTCTTT	CASSLGGGGTEAFF
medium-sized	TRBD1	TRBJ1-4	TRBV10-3	TGTGCCATCAGTGAGGGTGGTACAGGGGGAAAACTGTTTTTT	CAISEGGTGGKLFF
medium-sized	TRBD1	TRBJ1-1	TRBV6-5	TGTGCCAGCAGTCCCGGGGGGACAGGGGGCACTGAAGCTTTCTTT	CASSPGGTGGTEAFF
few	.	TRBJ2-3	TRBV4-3	TGCGCCAGCAGCCGAAGTGCCGGGTCGAGCACAGATACGCAGTATTTT	CASSRSAGSSTDTQYF
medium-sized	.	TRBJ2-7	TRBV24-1	TGTGCCACCAGTGATCAAAGGGGGAGGGAGCAGTACTTC	CATSDQRGREQYF
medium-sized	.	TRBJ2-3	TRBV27	TGTGCCAGCAGTTTAACGGGAGAGTACACAGATACGCAGTATTTT	CASSLTGEYTDTQYF
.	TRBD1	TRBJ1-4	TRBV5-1	TGCGCCAGCAGCTCCGGACAGGGTAGGGAAAAACTGTTTTTT	CASSSGQGREKLFF
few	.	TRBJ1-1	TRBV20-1	TGCAGTGCTAGAGATCTCGGGCGGCAGATGAACACTGAAGCTTTCTTT	CSARDLGRQMNTEAFF
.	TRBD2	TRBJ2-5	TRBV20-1	TGCAGTGCTAGCCAGGTTAGGACTAGCGCCCGGGAGACCCAGTACTTC	CSASQVRTSARETQYF
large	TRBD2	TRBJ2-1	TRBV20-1	TGCAGTGCCCCACCCCTAGCGGGGGATATGCTTCGAAATGAGCAGTTCTTC	CSAPPLAGDMLRNEQFF
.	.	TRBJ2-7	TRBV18	TGTGCCAGCTCACCAACGAGTGACAAGCAGTACTTC	CASSPTSDKQYF
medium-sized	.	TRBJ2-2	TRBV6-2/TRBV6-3	TGTGCCAGCAGTTACCCCGCGGTTATGACCGGGGAGCTGTTTTTT	CASSYPAVMTGELFF
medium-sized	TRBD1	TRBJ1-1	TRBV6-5	TGTGCCAGCAGTTACAGTTATCTCGGGGACAGCAAAGCTTTCTTT	CASSYSYLGDSKAFF
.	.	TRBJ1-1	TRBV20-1	TGCAGTGCTTTACGGATGGGCACTGAAGCTTTCTTT	CSALRMGTEAFF
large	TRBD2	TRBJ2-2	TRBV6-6	TGTGCCAGCAGTTACTCTGTAGGGAGGGCCTCCGGGGAGCTGTTTTTT	CASSYSVGRASGELFF
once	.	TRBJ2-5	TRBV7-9	TGTGCCAGCAGCTTACCGGGCCTCGGGACCCAGTACTTC	CASSLPGLGTQYF
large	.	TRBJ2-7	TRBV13	TGTGCCAGCAGCCTAAGGTCCGGGGCCTACGAGCAGTACTTC	CASSLRSGAYEQYF
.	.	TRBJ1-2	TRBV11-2	TGTGCCAGCAGCCCAAATTCTAACTATGGCTACACCTTC	CASSPNSNYGYTF
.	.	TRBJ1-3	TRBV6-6	TGTGCCAGCAGTTACTCGGGGGGTTTCTCTGGAAACACCATATATTTT	CASSYSGGFSGNTIYF
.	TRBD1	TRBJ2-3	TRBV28	TGTGCCAGTGAGGGGGCCACAGATACGCAGTATTTT	CASEGATDTQYF
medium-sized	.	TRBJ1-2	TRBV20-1	TGCAGTGCTACAGTGGGAGCCGTCAGCTATGGCTACACCTTC	CSATVGAVSYGYTF
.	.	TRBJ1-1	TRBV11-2	TGTGCCAGCAGCGCCCAATACCGATACACTGAAGCTTTCTTT	CASSAQYRYTEAFF
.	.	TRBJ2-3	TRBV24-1	TGTGCCACCGGTGAATGGGGAGATACGCAGTATTTT	CATGEWGDTQYF
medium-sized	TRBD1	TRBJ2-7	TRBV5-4	TGTGCCAGCAGTTTGGATTGGACAGGGGGCGACGAGCAGTACTTC	CASSLDWTGGDEQYF
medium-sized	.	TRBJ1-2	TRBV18	TGTGCCAGCTCACCAGGGCAGGGGACGATCTATGGCTACACCTTC	CASSPGQGTIYGYTF
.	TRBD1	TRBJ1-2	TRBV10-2	TGCGCCAGCAGTGAGTCACGACAGGGTGGCTACACCTTC	CASSESRQGGYTF